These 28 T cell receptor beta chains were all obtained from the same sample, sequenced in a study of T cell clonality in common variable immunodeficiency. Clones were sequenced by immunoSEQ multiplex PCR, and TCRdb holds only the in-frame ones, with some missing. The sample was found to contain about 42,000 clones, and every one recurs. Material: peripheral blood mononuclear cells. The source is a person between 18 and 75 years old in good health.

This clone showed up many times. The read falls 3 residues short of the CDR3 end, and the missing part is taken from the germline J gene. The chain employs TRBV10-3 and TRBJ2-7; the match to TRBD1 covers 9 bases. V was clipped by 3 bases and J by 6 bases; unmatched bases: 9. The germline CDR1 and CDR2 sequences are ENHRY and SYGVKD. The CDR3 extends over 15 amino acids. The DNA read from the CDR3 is TGTGCCATCAGTGACCCGGGACAGGGTTTTTCCGAG. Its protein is CAISDPGQGFSE. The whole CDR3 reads CAISDPGQGFSEQYF.

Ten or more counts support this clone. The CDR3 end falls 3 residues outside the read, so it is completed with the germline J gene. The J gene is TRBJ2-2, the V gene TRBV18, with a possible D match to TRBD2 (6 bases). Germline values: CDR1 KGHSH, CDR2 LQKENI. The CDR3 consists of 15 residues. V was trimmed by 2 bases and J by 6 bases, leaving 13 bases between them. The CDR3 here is CASSPRASDSGELFF. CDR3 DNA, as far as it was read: TGTGCCAGCTCACCAAGGGCTAGCGATTCCGGGGAG.

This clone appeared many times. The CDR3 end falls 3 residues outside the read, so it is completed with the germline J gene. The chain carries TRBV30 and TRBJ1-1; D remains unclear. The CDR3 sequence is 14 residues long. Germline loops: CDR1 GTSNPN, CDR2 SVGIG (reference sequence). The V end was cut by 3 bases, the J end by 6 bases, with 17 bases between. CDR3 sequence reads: CAWSASDPRAEAFF. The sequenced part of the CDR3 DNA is TGTGCCTGGAGCGCTTCAGACCCCCGGGCTGAA.

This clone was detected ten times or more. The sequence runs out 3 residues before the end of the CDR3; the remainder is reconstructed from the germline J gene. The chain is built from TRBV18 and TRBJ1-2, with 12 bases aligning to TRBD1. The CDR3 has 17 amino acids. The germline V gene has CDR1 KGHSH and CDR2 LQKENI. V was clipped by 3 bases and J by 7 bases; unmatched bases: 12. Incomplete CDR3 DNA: TGTGCCAGCTCACCCCCGGGACAGGGGGCTAGATCGGCTGGC. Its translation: CASSPPGQGARSAG. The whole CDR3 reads CASSPPGQGARSAGYTF.

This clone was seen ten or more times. CDR3 DNA, as far as it was read: TGTGCCAGCAGGCTCACAGGGGGAGGTCAGCCC. It translates to CASRLTGGGQP. The full CDR3 sequence reads CASRLTGGGQPQHF. This chain links TRBV6-2 or TRBV6-3 with TRBJ1-5, with 8 bases fitting TRBD1. Read data end 3 residues before the CDR3 end; the end is taken from the germline J gene. This CDR3 has 14 amino acids. The germline V gene encodes CDR1 MNHEY and CDR2 SVGEGT. Losses at the gene ends were 6 bases for V and 6 bases for J; bases not matched to a gene: 7.

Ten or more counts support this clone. The CDR3 sequence: CASSSGTGNSPLHF. The sequenced part of the CDR3 DNA is TGTGCCAGCAGCTCCGGGACAGGGAATTCACCC. The rearrangement uses TRBV6-2 or TRBV6-3 and TRBJ1-6; 9 bases agree with TRBD1. Sequencing ends 3 residues short of the CDR3 end; the germline J gene provides the rest. Germline V gene data show CDR1 as MNHEY and CDR2 as SVGEGT. The CDR3 loop spans 14 amino acids. V lost 6 bases to trimming and J lost 7 bases; unmatched junction nucleotides: 4.

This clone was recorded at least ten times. The CDR3 region is CASSLVGGQGNTEAFF. The DNA read from the CDR3 is TGCGCCAGCAGCTTGGTGGGGGGACAGGGGAACACTGAA. The rearrangement joins TRBV5-1 to TRBJ1-1, with 9 bases fitting TRBD1. The sequenced fragment ends 3 residues before the CDR3 boundary, so the rest is inferred from the germline J gene. Germline-derived CDR1 and CDR2 are SGHRS and YFSETQ. Germline trimming cut 0 bases from V and 1 base from J; bases unmatched to any gene: 4. CDR3 length: 16 amino acids. The full variable domain, with the rest looked up from reference TRBV5-1 and TRBJ1-1, is KAGVTQTPRYLIKTRGQQVTLSCSPISGHRSVSWYQQTPGQGLQFLFEYFSETQRNKGNFPGRFSGRQFSNSRSEMNVSTLELGDSALYLCASSLVGGQGNTEAFFGQGTRLTVV.

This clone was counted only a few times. The sequenced part of the CDR3 DNA is TGTGCCAGCAGTTTAACAGGAGAAATTGATCAGCCC. Amino acid sequence: CASSLTGEIDQP. The whole CDR3 protein is CASSLTGEIDQPQHF. This sequence joins TRBV5-6 and TRBJ1-5; the D gene is possibly TRBD1 (5 bases). The CDR3 end falls 3 residues outside the read, so it is completed with the germline J gene. Trimming took 5 bases from V and 5 from J, leaving 17 bases between them. CDR3 size: 15 residues. Germline V lookup: CDR1 SGHDT, CDR2 YYEEEE.

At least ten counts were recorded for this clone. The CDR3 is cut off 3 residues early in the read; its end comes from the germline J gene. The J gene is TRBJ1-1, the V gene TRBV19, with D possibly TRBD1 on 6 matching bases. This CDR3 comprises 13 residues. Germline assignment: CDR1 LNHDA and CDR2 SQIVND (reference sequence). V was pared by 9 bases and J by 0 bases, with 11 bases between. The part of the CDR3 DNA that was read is TGTGCCAGCGGGACACCGATGAACACTGAA. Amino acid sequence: CASGTPMNTE. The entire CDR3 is CASGTPMNTEAFF.

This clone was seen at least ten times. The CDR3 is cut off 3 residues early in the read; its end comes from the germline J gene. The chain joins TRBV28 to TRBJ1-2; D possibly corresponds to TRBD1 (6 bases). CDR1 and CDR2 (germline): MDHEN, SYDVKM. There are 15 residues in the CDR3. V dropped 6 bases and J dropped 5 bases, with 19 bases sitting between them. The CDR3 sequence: CASSPGQLLSYGYTF. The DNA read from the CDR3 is TGTGCCAGCAGCCCAGGACAGCTACTCTCTTATGGC.

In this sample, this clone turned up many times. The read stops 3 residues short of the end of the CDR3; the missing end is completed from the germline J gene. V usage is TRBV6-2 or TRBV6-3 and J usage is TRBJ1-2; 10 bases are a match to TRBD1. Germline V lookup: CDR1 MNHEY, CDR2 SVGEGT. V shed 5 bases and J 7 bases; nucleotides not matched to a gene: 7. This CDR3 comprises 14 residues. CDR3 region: CASSDPTGGFGYTF. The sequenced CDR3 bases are TGTGCCAGCAGTGATCCGACAGGGGGCTTTGGC.

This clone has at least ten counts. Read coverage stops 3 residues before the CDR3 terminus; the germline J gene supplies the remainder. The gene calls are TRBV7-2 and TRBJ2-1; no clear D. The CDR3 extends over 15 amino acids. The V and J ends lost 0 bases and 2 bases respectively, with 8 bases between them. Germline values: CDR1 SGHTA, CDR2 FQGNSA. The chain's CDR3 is CASSLASVPYNEQFF. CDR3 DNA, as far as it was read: TGTGCCAGCAGCTTAGCGTCTGTCCCCTACAATGAG.

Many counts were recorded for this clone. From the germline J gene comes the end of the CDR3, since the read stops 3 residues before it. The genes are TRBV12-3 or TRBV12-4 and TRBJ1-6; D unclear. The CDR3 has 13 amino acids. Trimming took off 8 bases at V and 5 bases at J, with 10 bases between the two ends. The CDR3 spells CASSYPDNSPLHF. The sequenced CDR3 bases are TGTGCCAGCTCATATCCGGATAATTCACCC.

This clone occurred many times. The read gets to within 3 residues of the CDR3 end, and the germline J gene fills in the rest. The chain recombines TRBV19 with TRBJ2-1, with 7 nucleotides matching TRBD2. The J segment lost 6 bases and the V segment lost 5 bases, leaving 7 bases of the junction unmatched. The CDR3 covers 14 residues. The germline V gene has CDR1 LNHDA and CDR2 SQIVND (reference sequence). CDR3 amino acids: CASSLRGLVNEQFF. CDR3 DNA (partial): TGTGCCAGTAGTCTAAGAGGACTAGTCAATGAG.

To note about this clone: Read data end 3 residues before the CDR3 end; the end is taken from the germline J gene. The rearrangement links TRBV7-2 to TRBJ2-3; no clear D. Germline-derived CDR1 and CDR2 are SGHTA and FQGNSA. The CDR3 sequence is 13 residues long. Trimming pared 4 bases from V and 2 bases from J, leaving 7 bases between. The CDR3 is CASSSAITDTQYF. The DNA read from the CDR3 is TGTGCCAGCAGCTCCGCGATCACAGATACG.

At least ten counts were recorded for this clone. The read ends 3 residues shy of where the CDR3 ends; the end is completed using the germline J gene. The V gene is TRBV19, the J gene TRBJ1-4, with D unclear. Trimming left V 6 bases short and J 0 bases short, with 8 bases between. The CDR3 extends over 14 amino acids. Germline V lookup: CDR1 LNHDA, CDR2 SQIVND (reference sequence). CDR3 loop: CASRNTATNEKLFF. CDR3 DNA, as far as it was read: TGTGCCAGTAGGAACACAGCAACTAATGAAAAA.

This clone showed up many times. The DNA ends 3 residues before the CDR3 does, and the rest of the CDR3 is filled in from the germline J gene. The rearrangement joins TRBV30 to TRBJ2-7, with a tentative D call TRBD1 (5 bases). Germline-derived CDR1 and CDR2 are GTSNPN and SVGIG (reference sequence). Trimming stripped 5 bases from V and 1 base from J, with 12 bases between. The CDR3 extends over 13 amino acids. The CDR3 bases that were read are TGTGCCTGGGACAGAAAAAATTCCTACGAG. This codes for CAWDRKNSYE. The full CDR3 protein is CAWDRKNSYEQYF.

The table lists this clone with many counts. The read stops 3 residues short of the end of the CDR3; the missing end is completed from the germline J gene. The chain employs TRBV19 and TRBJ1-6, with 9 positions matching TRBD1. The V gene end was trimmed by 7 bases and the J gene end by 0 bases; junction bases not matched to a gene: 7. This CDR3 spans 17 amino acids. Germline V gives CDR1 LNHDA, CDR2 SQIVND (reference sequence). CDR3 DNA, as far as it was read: TGTGCCAGTACCGACGGGACAGGGAGCTCCTATAATTCACCC. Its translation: CASTDGTGSSYNSP. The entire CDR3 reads CASTDGTGSSYNSPLHF.

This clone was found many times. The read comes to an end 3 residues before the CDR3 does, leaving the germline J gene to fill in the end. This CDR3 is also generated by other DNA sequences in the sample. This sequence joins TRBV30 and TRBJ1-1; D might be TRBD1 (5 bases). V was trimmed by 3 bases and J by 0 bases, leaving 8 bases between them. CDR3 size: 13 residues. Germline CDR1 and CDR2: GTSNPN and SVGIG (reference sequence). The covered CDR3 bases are TGTGCCTGGAGACGACAGATGAACACTGAA. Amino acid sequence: CAWRRQMNTE. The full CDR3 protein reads CAWRRQMNTEAFF.

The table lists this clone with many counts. CDR3 region: CASSLSAGLSDTQYF. The covered CDR3 bases are TGTGCCAGCAGCTTGAGCGCGGGGCTATCAGATACG. V and J are TRBV5-8 and TRBJ2-3, with D tentatively TRBD2 (6 bases). The CDR3 end is not reached by the read, which stops 3 residues before it; the germline J gene fills it in. This CDR3 comprises 15 residues. Trimming cost V 1 base and J 4 bases, with 13 bases left between them. The V gene's germline CDR1 is SGHTS and CDR2 YDEGEE.

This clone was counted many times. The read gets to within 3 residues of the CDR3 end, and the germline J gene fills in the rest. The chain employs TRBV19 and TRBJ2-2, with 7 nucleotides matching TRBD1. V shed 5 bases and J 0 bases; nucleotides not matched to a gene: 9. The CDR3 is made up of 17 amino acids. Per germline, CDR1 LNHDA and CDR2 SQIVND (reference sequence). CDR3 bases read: TGTGCCAGTAGTCCAGGCCCGGGACAGCCGAACACCGGGGAG. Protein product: CASSPGPGQPNTGE. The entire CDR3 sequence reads CASSPGPGQPNTGELFF.

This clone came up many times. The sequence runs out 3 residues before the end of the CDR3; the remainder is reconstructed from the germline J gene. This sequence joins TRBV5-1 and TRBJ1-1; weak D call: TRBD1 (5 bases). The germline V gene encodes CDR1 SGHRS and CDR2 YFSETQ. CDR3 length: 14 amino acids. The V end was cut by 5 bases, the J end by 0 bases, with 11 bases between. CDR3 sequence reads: CASRNQGMNTEAFF. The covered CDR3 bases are TGCGCCAGCAGGAATCAGGGAATGAACACTGAA.

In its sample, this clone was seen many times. The part of the CDR3 DNA that was read is TGCGCCAGCAGCTGGGAACAGGGCGGGAACTATGGC. It encodes CASSWEQGGNYG. The full-length CDR3 reads as CASSWEQGGNYGYTF. The chain is built from TRBV5-1 and TRBJ1-2; possibly TRBD1 for D (6 bases). The DNA ends 3 residues before the CDR3 does, and the rest of the CDR3 is filled in from the germline J gene. The germline V gene encodes CDR1 SGHRS and CDR2 YFSETQ. The length of the CDR3 is 15 residues. The V end was cut by 3 bases, the J end by 2 bases, with 14 bases between.

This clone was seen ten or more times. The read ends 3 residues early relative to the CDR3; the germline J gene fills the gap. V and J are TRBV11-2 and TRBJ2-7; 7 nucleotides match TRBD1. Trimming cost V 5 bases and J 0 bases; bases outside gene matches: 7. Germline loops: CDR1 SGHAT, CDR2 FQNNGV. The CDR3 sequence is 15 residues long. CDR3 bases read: TGTGCCAGCAGCATCACCGGGACAGACTCCTACGAG. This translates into CASSITGTDSYE. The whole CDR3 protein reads CASSITGTDSYEQYF.

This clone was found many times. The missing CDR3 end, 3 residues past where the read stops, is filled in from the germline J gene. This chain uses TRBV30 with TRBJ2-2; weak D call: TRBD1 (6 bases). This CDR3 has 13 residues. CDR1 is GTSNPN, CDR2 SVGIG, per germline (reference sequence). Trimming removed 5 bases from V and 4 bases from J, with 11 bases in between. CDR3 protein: CAWGTGTTGELFF. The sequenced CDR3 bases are TGTGCCTGGGGAACAGGGACCACCGGGGAG.

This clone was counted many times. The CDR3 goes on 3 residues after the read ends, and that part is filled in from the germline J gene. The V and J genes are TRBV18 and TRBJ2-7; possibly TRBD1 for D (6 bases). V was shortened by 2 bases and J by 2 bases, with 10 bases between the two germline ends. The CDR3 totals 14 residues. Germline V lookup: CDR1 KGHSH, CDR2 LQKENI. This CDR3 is CASSPGDTTYEQYF. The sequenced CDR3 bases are TGTGCCAGCTCACCAGGGGACACAACCTACGAG.

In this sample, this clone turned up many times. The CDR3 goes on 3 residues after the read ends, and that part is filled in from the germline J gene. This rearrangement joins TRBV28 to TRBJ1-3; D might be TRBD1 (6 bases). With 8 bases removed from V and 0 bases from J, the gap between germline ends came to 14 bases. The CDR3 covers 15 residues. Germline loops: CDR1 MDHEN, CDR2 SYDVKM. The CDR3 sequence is CASGEQGFSGNTIYF. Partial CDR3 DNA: TGTGCCAGCGGCGAGCAGGGGTTCTCTGGAAACACC.

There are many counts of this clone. The DNA read from the CDR3 is TGTGCCAGCAGTGAGGCGGGGTTTTTGAGGACTGAA. Translating it yields CASSEAGFLRTE. The CDR3, in full, reads CASSEAGFLRTEAFF. The rearrangement links TRBV2 to TRBJ1-1, with D uncertain. The read comes to an end 3 residues before the CDR3 does, leaving the germline J gene to fill in the end. The V gene lost 3 bases and the J gene lost 5 bases, with 16 bases spanning the gap. The germline CDR1 and CDR2 sequences are SNHLY and FYNNEI. The CDR3 is 15 residues long.